The 14 T cell receptor beta chains listed next were all sequenced from one sample in a study of Ad26.COV2.S vaccination and SARS-CoV-2 variants. Measured with immunoSEQ multiplex PCR; TCRdb has only the in-frame clones, and not every one. The table shows some 300,000 clones, with about 85% occurring only once. Treatment described: 19 received Ad26.COV2.S at low or high dose, single or two shots; roughly five received placebo; per-sample allocation not given. On day 63 after the first injection, vaccine and placebo recipients gave samples. The sample in question was peripheral blood, obtained in a trial of Ad26.COV2.S vaccine versus placebo. These receptors originate from a person aged 18-60 years who received the Ad26.COV2.S COVID-19 vaccine or a placebo.

The chain has TRBV9 and TRBJ2-3; D tentatively reads TRBD1 or TRBD2 (5 bases each). The CDR3 sequence is 15 residues long. The V end lost 5 bases, the J end lost 1 base, and 14 bases lay between the germline ends. The germline V gene encodes CDR1 SGDLS and CDR2 YYNGEE. CDR3 region: CASSKGTHGTDTQYF. CDR3 DNA: TGTGCCAGCAGTAAAGGGACCCATGGCACAGATACGCAGTATTTT. Full variable domain (outside the CDR3, taken from reference TRBV9 and TRBJ2-3): DSGVTQTPKHLITATGQRVTLRCSPRSGDLSVYWYQQSLDQGLQFLIQYYNGEERAKGNILERFSAQQFPDLHSELNLSSLELGDSALYFCASSKGTHGTDTQYFGPGTRLTVL.

This clone has a single count. This chain connects TRBV6-1 to TRBJ2-6; 10 nucleotides match TRBD2. The CDR3 is made up of 19 amino acids. Germline trimming cut 2 bases from V and 1 base from J; bases unmatched to any gene: 8. Germline values: CDR1 MNHNS, CDR2 SASEGT. In DNA form, the CDR3 reads TGTGCCAGCAGTGAATTTAGCGGGGGGCTGGGATCTGGGGCCAACGTCCTGACTTTC. This gives the protein CASSEFSGGLGSGANVLTF.

The genes are TRBV7-2 and TRBJ1-2; D is possibly TRBD1 (5 bases). Deletions cut 5 bases from V and 0 bases from J, with 10 bases between. The CDR3 is made up of 14 amino acids. Germline assignment: CDR1 SGHTA and CDR2 FQGNSA. The CDR3 reads CASSRDRANYGYTF. In nucleotides, the CDR3 is TGTGCCAGCAGCCGGGACCGAGCTAACTATGGCTACACCTTC.

The chain carries TRBV4-1 and TRBJ1-5; D uncertain. Germline lookup yields CDR1 MGHRA and CDR2 YSYEKL. The CDR3 sequence is 17 residues long. V was clipped by 7 bases and J by 2 bases, with 21 bases between them. CDR3: CASTPVRIRVGNQPQHF. Here the CDR3 DNA reads TGCGCCAGCACCCCAGTCCGGATTCGTGTAGGCAATCAGCCCCAGCATTTT.

The chain has TRBV11-2 and TRBJ2-1; D possibly corresponds to TRBD1 (6 bases). The CDR3 has 12 residues. CDR1 SGHAT and CDR2 FQNNGV come from the germline V gene. Trimming left V 6 bases short and J 6 bases short, with 9 bases between. The CDR3 protein is CASRGRGNEQFF. DNA for the CDR3: TGTGCCAGCAGGGGCAGGGGCAATGAGCAGTTCTTC.

The gene calls are TRBV6-5 and TRBJ2-7; D might be TRBD1 or TRBD2, each matching 5 bases. The CDR3 extends over 12 amino acids. CDR1 is MNHEY and CDR2 is SVGAGI in the germline V gene. Trimming cost V 4 bases and J 2 bases, with 6 bases left between them. CDR3 nucleotide sequence: TGTGCCAGCAGTTTGGGGGCCTACGAGCAGTACTTC. Protein: CASSLGAYEQYF.

This chain connects TRBV19 to TRBJ2-1; 7 bases are a match to TRBD2. CDR1 and CDR2 (germline): LNHDA, SQIVND (reference sequence). Trimming took 6 bases from V and 2 from J; bases not matched to a gene: 4. The CDR3 covers 14 residues. The CDR3 here is CASRWTSPYNEQFF. The CDR3 DNA follows: TGTGCCAGTAGATGGACTAGTCCCTACAATGAGCAGTTCTTC.

Worth noting for this clone: This same CDR3 is encoded by further DNA sequences in the sample. The chain is built from TRBV5-4 and TRBJ2-7, with D unresolved. The CDR3 has 14 amino acids. Trimming cost V 0 bases and J 2 bases, with 9 bases left between them. CDR1 is SGHNT and CDR2 is YYREEE in the germline V gene (reference sequence). CDR3 sequence reads: CASSLDGPPYEQYF. The CDR3 DNA reads TGTGCCAGCAGCTTGGACGGACCACCCTACGAGCAGTACTTC.

Only a few counts were recorded for this clone. The chain employs TRBV5-1 and TRBJ2-7; D might be TRBD1 (5 bases). Germline CDR1 is SGHRS and CDR2 is YFSETQ. Trimming left V 4 bases short and J 6 bases short, with 17 bases between. CDR3 length: 14 amino acids. In DNA form, the CDR3 reads TGCGCCAGCAGCACAGGCCGTCAGGGCGGCGAGCAGTACTTC. Protein product: CASSTGRQGGEQYF. Complete variable domain (other parts from reference TRBV5-1 and TRBJ2-7): KAGVTQTPRYLIKTRGQQVTLSCSPISGHRSVSWYQQTPGQGLQFLFEYFSETQRNKGNFPGRFSGRQFSNSRSEMNVSTLELGDSALYLCASSTGRQGGEQYFGPGTRLTVT.

This sequence joins TRBV5-8 and TRBJ2-1, with D possibly being TRBD1 or TRBD2 (5 bases each). From germline, CDR1 is SGHTS and CDR2 YDEGEE. V was trimmed by 0 bases and J by 7 bases, leaving 14 bases between them. This CDR3 is 15 amino acids long. The CDR3 is CASSLGDLPENEQFF. The DNA of the CDR3 is TGTGCCAGCAGCTTGGGGGACCTTCCAGAGAATGAGCAGTTCTTC.

V usage is TRBV5-4 and J usage is TRBJ2-1, with 11 nucleotides matching TRBD2. Germline V gene sequence: CDR1 SGHNT, CDR2 YYREEE (reference sequence). V trimming: 5 bases; J trimming: 0 bases; junction bases outside the gene matches: 10. The CDR3 has 18 residues. The DNA of the CDR3 is TGTGCCAGCAGTACGGGACTAGCGGCCCTAAGCTCCTACAATGAGCAGTTCTTC. It specifies CASSTGLAALSSYNEQFF. Drawing the rest from reference TRBV5-4 and TRBJ2-1, the complete variable domain is ETGVTQSPTHLIKTRGQQVTLRCSSQSGHNTVSWYQQALGQGPQFIFQYYREEENGRGNFPPRFSGLQFPNYSSELNVNALELDDSALYLCASSTGLAALSSYNEQFFGPGTRLTVL.

The chain couples TRBV11-2 to TRBJ2-1; 7 bases align to TRBD2. Germline CDR1 is SGHAT and CDR2 is FQNNGV. With V trimmed by 3 bases and J by 3 bases, 5 bases remained unmatched. The CDR3 spans 15 residues. The CDR3 reads CASSLLRGSYNEQFF. For the CDR3, the DNA is TGTGCCAGCAGCTTGTTGCGGGGGAGCTACAATGAGCAGTTCTTC.

V is TRBV20-1 and J is TRBJ2-2; D gene unclear. This CDR3 has 15 residues. V was pared by 3 bases and J by 2 bases, with 13 bases between. Germline assignment: CDR1 DFQATT and CDR2 SNEGSKA (reference sequence). The CDR3: CSASGQAPNTGELFF. The CDR3 DNA reads as TGCAGTGCTAGTGGGCAGGCCCCTAACACCGGGGAGCTGTTTTTT.

The chain links TRBV5-4 to TRBJ2-1; weak D call: TRBD1 (5 bases). Germline CDR1 is SGHNT and CDR2 is YYREEE (reference sequence). There are 15 residues in the CDR3. V was cut by 3 bases and J by 4 bases, with 14 bases left in between. CDR3 sequence: CASSSPDRPYNEQFF. In DNA form, the CDR3 reads TGTGCCAGCAGCTCCCCCGACAGACCATACAATGAGCAGTTCTTC. Supplemented by reference TRBV5-4 and TRBJ2-1, the full variable domain reads ETGVTQSPTHLIKTRGQQVTLRCSSQSGHNTVSWYQQALGQGPQFIFQYYREEENGRGNFPPRFSGLQFPNYSSELNVNALELDDSALYLCASSSPDRPYNEQFFGPGTRLTVL.